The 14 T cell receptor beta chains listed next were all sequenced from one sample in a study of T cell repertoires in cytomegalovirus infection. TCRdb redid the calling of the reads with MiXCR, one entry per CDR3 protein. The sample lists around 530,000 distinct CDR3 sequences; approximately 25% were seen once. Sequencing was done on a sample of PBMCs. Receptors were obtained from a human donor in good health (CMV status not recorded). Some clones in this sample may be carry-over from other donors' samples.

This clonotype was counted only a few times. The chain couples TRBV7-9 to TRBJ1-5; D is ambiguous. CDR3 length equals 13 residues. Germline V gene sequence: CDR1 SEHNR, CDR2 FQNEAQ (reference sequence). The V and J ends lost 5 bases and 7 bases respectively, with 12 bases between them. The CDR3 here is CASSGRTGQPQHF. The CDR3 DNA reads TGTGCCAGCAGCGGACGGACGGGCCAGCCCCAGCATTTT.

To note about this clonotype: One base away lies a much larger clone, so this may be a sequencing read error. CDR3 DNA: TGTGCCAGCAGTGAAGGAGAGAGGGCTGGGGAAAAACTGTTTTTT. Translation: CASSEGERAGEKLFF. This chain links TRBV2 with TRBJ1-4, with unresolved D. Germline-derived CDR1 and CDR2 are SNHLY and FYNNEI. This CDR3 is 15 amino acids long. The ends were cut back, 1 base at V and 8 bases at J, with 14 bases in the middle.

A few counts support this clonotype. CDR3 DNA: TGTGCCAGCAGCCAAACCGGGACTAGCGGATGGAGCCAGCGATCCCAGGCCACAGATACGCAGTATTTT. Amino acids: CASSQTGTSGWSQRSQATDTQYF. The V and J genes are TRBV7-9 and TRBJ2-3; 11 bases fit TRBD2. Per germline, CDR1 SEHNR and CDR2 FQNEAQ (reference sequence). V was clipped by 5 bases and J by 2 bases; unmatched bases: 27. CDR3 length: 23 amino acids. The complete variable domain, with remaining parts taken from reference TRBV7-9 and TRBJ2-3, reads DTGVSQNPRHKITKRGQNVTFRCDPISEHNRLYWYRQTLGQGPEFLTYFQNEAQLEKSRLLSDRFSAERPKGSFSTLEIQRTEQGDSAMYLCASSQTGTSGWSQRSQATDTQYFGPGTRLTVL.

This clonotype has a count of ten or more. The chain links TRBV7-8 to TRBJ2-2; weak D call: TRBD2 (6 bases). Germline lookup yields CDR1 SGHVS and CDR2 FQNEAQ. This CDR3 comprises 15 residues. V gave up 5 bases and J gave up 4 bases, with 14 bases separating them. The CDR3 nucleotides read TGTGCCAGCAGCCTGGAGGGATACTCCACCGGGGAGCTGTTTTTT. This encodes CASSLEGYSTGELFF.

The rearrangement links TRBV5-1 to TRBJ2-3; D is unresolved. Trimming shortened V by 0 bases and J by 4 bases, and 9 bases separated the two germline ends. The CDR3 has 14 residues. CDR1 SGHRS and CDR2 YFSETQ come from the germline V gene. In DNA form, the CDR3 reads TGCGCCAGCAGCTTGGCCATTGGCGCAGATACGCAGTATTTT. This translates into CASSLAIGADTQYF.

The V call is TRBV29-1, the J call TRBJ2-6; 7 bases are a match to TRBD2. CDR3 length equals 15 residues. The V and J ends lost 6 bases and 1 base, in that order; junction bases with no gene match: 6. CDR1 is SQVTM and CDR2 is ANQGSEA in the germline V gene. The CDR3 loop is CSVYWRGSGANVLTF. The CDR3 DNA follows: TGCAGCGTCTACTGGCGGGGGTCTGGGGCCAACGTCCTGACTTTC.

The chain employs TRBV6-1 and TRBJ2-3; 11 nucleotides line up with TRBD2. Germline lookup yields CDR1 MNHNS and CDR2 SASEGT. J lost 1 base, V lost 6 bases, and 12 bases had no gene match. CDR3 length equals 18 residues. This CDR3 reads CASRIHSGRAGGTDTQYF. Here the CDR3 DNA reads TGTGCCAGCAGGATCCATAGCGGGAGGGCCGGGGGCACAGATACGCAGTATTTT.

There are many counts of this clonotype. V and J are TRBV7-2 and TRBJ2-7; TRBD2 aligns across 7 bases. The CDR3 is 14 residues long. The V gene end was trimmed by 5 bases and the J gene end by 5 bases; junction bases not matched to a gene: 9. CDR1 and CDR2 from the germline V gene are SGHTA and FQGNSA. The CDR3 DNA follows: TGTGCCAGCAGCCCACGATTCCGGGGGGACGAGCAGTACTTC. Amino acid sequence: CASSPRFRGDEQYF.

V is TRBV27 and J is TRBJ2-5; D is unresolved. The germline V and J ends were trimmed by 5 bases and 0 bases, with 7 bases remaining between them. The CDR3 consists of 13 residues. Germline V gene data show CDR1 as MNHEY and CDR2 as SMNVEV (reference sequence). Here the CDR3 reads CASSAPYQETQYF. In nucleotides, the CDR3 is TGTGCCAGCAGTGCCCCGTACCAAGAGACCCAGTACTTC.

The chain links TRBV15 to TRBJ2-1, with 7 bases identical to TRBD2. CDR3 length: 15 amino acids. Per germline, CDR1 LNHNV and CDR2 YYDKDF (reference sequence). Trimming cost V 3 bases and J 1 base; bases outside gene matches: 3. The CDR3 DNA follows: TGTGCCACCAGCAGTAAGCGGGGTTCCTACAATGAGCAGTTCTTC. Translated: CATSSKRGSYNEQFF. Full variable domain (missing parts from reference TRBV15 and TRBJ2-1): DAMVIQNPRYQVTQFGKPVTLSCSQTLNHNVMYWYQQKSSQAPKLLFHYYDKDFNNEADTPDNFQSRRPNTSFCFLDIRSPGLGDTAMYLCATSSKRGSYNEQFFGPGTRLTVL.

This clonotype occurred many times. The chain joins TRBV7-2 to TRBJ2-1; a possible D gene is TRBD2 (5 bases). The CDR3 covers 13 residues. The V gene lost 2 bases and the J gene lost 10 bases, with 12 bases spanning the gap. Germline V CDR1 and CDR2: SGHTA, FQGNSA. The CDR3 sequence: CASSLYSGREQFF. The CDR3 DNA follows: TGTGCCAGCAGCTTATATTCGGGGAGAGAGCAGTTCTTC.

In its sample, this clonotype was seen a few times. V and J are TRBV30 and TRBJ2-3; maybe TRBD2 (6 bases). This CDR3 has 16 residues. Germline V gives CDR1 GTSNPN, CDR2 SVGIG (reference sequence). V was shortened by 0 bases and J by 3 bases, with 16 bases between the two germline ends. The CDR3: CAWSVRRGLSTDTQYF. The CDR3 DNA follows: TGTGCCTGGAGTGTAAGAAGGGGACTGTCAACAGATACGCAGTATTTT.

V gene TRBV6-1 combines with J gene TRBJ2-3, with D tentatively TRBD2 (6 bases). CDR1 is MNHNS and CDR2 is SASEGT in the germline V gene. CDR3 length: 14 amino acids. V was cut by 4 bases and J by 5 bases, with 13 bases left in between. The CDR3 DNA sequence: TGTGCCAGCAGTGTCCGGCGGGGAGTAGATACGCAGTATTTT. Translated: CASSVRRGVDTQYF.

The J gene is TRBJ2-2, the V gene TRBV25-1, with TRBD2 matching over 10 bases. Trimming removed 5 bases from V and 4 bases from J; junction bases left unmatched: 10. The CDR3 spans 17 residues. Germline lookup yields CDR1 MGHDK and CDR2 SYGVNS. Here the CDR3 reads CASSTMSLAGVTGELFF. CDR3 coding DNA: TGTGCCAGCAGTACTATGAGTCTAGCGGGGGTCACCGGGGAGCTGTTTTTT.